Presented here are 20 T cell receptor beta chains from one specimen sequenced in a study of blood T cells in healthy people across ages. Then a second PCR, running about 6 to 11 cycles, was carried out with a sample-barcoded 5' primer and a J-beta primer mix. MiXCR was run by TCRdb on the 5' RACE reads, yielding one entry per CDR3 protein. This table has about 570,000 distinct CDR3 sequences, roughly 28% appearing once. The sequenced sample was blood. These receptors were collected from a woman aged 70-85 years in good health.

CDR3 in DNA: TGCAGCGTTGATGGCTGGGCAGGCCCCACAGATACGCAGTATTTT. Amino acid sequence: CSVDGWAGPTDTQYF. The chain recombines TRBV29-1 with TRBJ2-3; no firm D call. The germline V gene encodes CDR1 SQVTM and CDR2 ANQGSEA. V lost 3 bases and J 2 bases, leaving 15 bases between the germline ends. The CDR3 runs to 15 residues.

Remarks on this clonotype: Sequence at one end of the junction differs from germline and may be a read error. The chain is built from TRBV24-1 and TRBJ1-1; the D is unclear. The CDR3 runs 14 residues. CDR1 and CDR2 from the germline V gene are KGHDR and SFDVKD. CDR3 protein: CATSSGRRNTEAIF. The CDR3 DNA reads as TGTGCCACCAGTTCCGGCCGGCGGAACACTGAAGCTATCTTT.

The chain combines TRBV12-3 or TRBV12-4 with TRBJ2-5; a possible D gene is TRBD1 (6 bases). Deletions cut 2 bases from V and 5 bases from J, with 15 bases between. The CDR3 sequence is 15 residues long. CDR3 region: CASSLRSQGAETQYF. The CDR3 DNA follows: TGTGCCAGCAGTTTACGGTCACAGGGAGCGGAGACCCAGTACTTC.

The V and J genes are TRBV4-1 and TRBJ2-7, with 9 bases fitting TRBD1. Germline V CDR1 and CDR2: MGHRA, YSYEKL. The CDR3 is made up of 16 amino acids. V shed 4 bases, J shed 3 bases, and the junction held 10 bases outside the gene matches. CDR3 in amino acids: CASSLYRDRDVYEQYF. Written as DNA, the CDR3 is TGCGCCAGCAGCCTCTACCGGGACAGGGATGTCTACGAGCAGTACTTC.

The J gene is TRBJ2-3, the V gene TRBV14, with a possible D match to TRBD2 (5 bases). Trimming removed 4 bases from V and 2 bases from J, with 10 bases in between. The CDR3 loop spans 14 amino acids. In germline, CDR1 is SGHDN, CDR2 FVKESK. CDR3 protein: CASSLRELTDTQYF. The CDR3 coding sequence is TGTGCCAGCAGCCTTAGGGAGCTCACAGATACGCAGTATTTT.

The chain employs TRBV5-1 and TRBJ2-3; D is undetermined. The CDR3 covers 15 residues. V was shortened by 2 bases and J by 0 bases, with 10 bases between the two germline ends. Germline CDR1 is SGHRS and CDR2 is YFSETQ. Here the CDR3 DNA reads TGCGCCAGCAGCTTACCAGGAGATAGCACAGATACGCAGTATTTT. The encoded protein is CASSLPGDSTDTQYF.

This clonotype was found once. The chain employs TRBV20-1 and TRBJ2-5; D possibly corresponds to TRBD2 (6 bases). Trimming pared 5 bases from V and 5 bases from J, leaving 18 bases between. Germline V lookup: CDR1 DFQATT, CDR2 SNEGSKA (reference sequence). There are 14 residues in the CDR3. The DNA of the CDR3 is TGCAGTGCTTCCGGGGACTTTCTGGAGGAGACCCAGTACTTC. Protein sequence: CSASGDFLEETQYF.

The chain uses TRBV24-1 and TRBJ1-5, with D possibly TRBD1 on 5 matching bases. Per the germline V gene, CDR1 is KGHDR and CDR2 is SFDVKD. This CDR3 has 14 residues. V lost 7 bases and J 4 bases, leaving 13 bases between the germline ends. The CDR3 DNA reads TGTGCCACCAGGGGGCCTTATAGTAATCAGCCCCAGCATTTT. Amino acids: CATRGPYSNQPQHF.

This clonotype occurred a few times. The chain has TRBV20-1 and TRBJ2-6, with D possibly being TRBD1 or TRBD2 (5 bases each). V dropped 3 bases and J dropped 0 bases, with 9 bases sitting between them. The CDR3 has 15 residues. The germline gives CDR1 DFQATT, CDR2 SNEGSKA (reference sequence). DNA of the CDR3: TGCAGTGCTAGGAGGGGAGACTCTGGGGCCAACGTCCTGACTTTC. Amino acid sequence: CSARRGDSGANVLTF.

This chain joins TRBV7-2 and TRBJ2-7; 11 bases match TRBD2. The DNA end lines up better with TRBJ2-1; the J call may be wrong. The CDR3 spans 18 residues. Germline lookup yields CDR1 SGHTA and CDR2 FQGNSA. CDR3 sequence reads: CASSPGPIAGGLYNEQFF. CDR3 sequence (DNA): TGTGCCAGCAGCCCCGGACCTATAGCGGGGGGGCTCTACAATGAGCAGTTCTTC.

Here the CDR3 reads CASLEGGDYGYTF. The CDR3 coding sequence is TGTGCCAGTCTGGAGGGGGGTGACTATGGCTACACCTTC. The chain is built from TRBV6-1 and TRBJ1-2, with TRBD1 as a possible D gene (6 bases). V was pared by 9 bases and J by 3 bases, with 14 bases between. Per the germline V gene, CDR1 is MNHNS and CDR2 is SASEGT. This CDR3 region has 13 residues.

This chain connects TRBV5-1 to TRBJ2-7; no definite D call. V lost 4 bases, J lost 0 bases, and 11 bases lay in between. Germline V gene sequence: CDR1 SGHRS, CDR2 YFSETQ. The CDR3 is 14 amino acids. As DNA, the CDR3 is TGCGCCAGCAGCCCCGACCACTACTCCTACGAGCAGTACTTC. Translating gives CASSPDHYSYEQYF.

The chain carries TRBV6-2 or TRBV6-3 and TRBJ2-7, with D possibly matching TRBD1 (6 bases). Trimming removed 6 bases at V and 3 bases at J, with 21 bases between. CDR1 MNHEY and CDR2 SVGEGT come from the germline V gene. This CDR3 spans 16 amino acids. The CDR3, as DNA: TGTGCCAGCAGCGAGGGGGATGGGGCATCTGTCTACGAGCAGTACTTC. Protein: CASSEGDGASVYEQYF.

This clonotype was recorded at least ten times. The V and J genes are TRBV20-1 and TRBJ2-5, with D tentatively TRBD2 (5 bases). The V end lost 6 bases, the J end lost 4 bases, and 9 bases lay between the germline ends. The length of the CDR3 is 11 residues. The V gene's germline CDR1 is DFQATT and CDR2 SNEGSKA (reference sequence). CDR3 residues: CSADRGETQYF. The CDR3 DNA sequence: TGCAGTGCCGACCGGGGAGAGACCCAGTACTTC.

The J gene is TRBJ2-3, the V gene TRBV7-2, with 10 bases that match TRBD2. CDR1 and CDR2 from the germline V gene are SGHTA and FQGNSA. Trimming took 5 bases from V and 4 from J; bases not matched to a gene: 9. The CDR3 is made up of 16 amino acids. This CDR3 reads CASSPTGTSVADTQYF. The CDR3 region has the DNA TGTGCCAGCAGCCCTACCGGGACTAGCGTAGCAGATACGCAGTATTTT.

This sequence joins TRBV20-1 and TRBJ2-1, with TRBD2 identical over 10 bases. CDR3 size: 14 residues. V trimming: 5 bases; J trimming: 10 bases; junction bases outside the gene matches: 11. The germline gives CDR1 DFQATT, CDR2 SNEGSKA (reference sequence). The CDR3 sequence: CSAFPSGSLREQFF. The CDR3 DNA is TGCAGTGCTTTTCCTAGCGGGAGCCTGAGGGAGCAGTTCTTC.

This clonotype appeared many times. The CDR3, as DNA: TGTGCCAGCAGATGGGGACTAGCGGGGGTTTCCACAGATACGCAGTATTTT. Translated, it gives CASRWGLAGVSTDTQYF. The chain is built from TRBV6-2 or TRBV6-3 and TRBJ2-3; 14 bases line up with TRBD2. Losses at the gene ends were 6 bases for V and 2 bases for J; bases not matched to a gene: 7. The CDR3 runs 17 residues. Germline V lookup: CDR1 MNHEY, CDR2 SVGEGT.

The chain carries TRBV7-2 and TRBJ1-2; possible D gene TRBD1, 6 bases. Trimming took off 6 bases at V and 8 bases at J, with 19 bases between the two ends. Germline loops: CDR1 SGHTA, CDR2 FQGNSA. This CDR3 comprises 14 residues. The CDR3 DNA sequence: TGTGCCAGCAGATCCACTACAGGGAATTCAGGCTACACCTTC. Translation gives CASRSTTGNSGYTF.

With regard to this clonotype: One end of the junction varies from germline; a read error may be responsible. CDR3 sequence reads: CASSATWGLAAGTDTQCF. CDR3 sequence (DNA): TGTGCCAGCAGCGCCACTTGGGGACTAGCGGCCGGCACAGATACGCAGTGTTTT. The V gene is TRBV9, the J gene TRBJ2-3; the match to TRBD2 covers 11 bases. From germline, CDR1 is SGDLS and CDR2 YYNGEE. The CDR3 runs to 18 residues.

This clonotype has a handful of counts. The V call is TRBV11-2, the J call TRBJ2-4; possibly TRBD1 for D (6 bases). The V end was cut by 6 bases, the J end by 0 bases, with 21 bases between. CDR3 length: 18 residues. Germline assignment: CDR1 SGHAT and CDR2 FQNNGV. For the CDR3, the DNA is TGTGCCAGCAGTTTTCGCAGGGGATCAACTCTAGCCAAAAACATTCAGTACTTC. Translating it yields CASSFRRGSTLAKNIQYF.